These 30 T cell receptor beta chains were sequenced from one sample in a study of cytomegalovirus exposure and HLA in healthy donors. Assay: immunoSEQ multiplex PCR; the TCRdb copy retains only in-frame clones and omits some. The sample contains about 220,000 clones, around 90% of which appear only once. The specimen sequenced was PBMCs. Every receptor here comes from a woman between 18 and 30 years old in good health and CMV-seronegative.

The chain has TRBV9 and TRBJ2-3, with 8 bases aligning to TRBD2. V was pared by 4 bases and J by 5 bases, with 6 bases of the junction left unmatched. CDR1 SGDLS and CDR2 YYNGEE come from the germline V gene. The CDR3 has 14 residues. The CDR3: CASSWSGRRDTQYF. The CDR3 DNA reads as TGTGCCAGCAGCTGGAGCGGGAGAAGAGATACGCAGTATTTT.

The chain uses TRBV5-1 and TRBJ1-2; the D is unclear. Germline V lookup: CDR1 SGHRS, CDR2 YFSETQ. V gave up 6 bases and J gave up 0 bases, with 12 bases separating them. This CDR3 is built from 14 residues. In nucleotides, the CDR3 is TGCGCCAGCACCTCTCTAGGTCCTAACTATGGCTACACCTTC. Its translation is CASTSLGPNYGYTF.

The rearrangement joins TRBV5-1 to TRBJ2-3; tentative D call: TRBD2 (5 bases). V was trimmed by 3 bases and J by 0 bases, leaving 5 bases between them. Germline V gene data show CDR1 as SGHRS and CDR2 as YFSETQ. The CDR3 has 13 amino acids. The CDR3 DNA reads as TGCGCCAGCAGCTGGACTAGCACAGATACGCAGTATTTT. Amino acid sequence: CASSWTSTDTQYF.

This chain joins TRBV15 and TRBJ1-2; D is possibly TRBD1 (5 bases). Trimming stripped 6 bases from V and 0 bases from J, with 11 bases between. From germline, CDR1 is LNHNV and CDR2 YYDKDF (reference sequence). This CDR3 comprises 14 residues. CDR3 nucleotides: TGTGCCACCAGAAAGGGGTTTCCTAACTATGGCTACACCTTC. Its protein is CATRKGFPNYGYTF.

This clone was found a few times. V and J are TRBV6-5 and TRBJ2-7; D is uncertain. V was clipped by 0 bases and J by 5 bases, with 8 bases between them. Germline V gives CDR1 MNHEY, CDR2 SVGAGI. The CDR3 is 13 amino acids. CDR3 protein: CASSYSGLDEQYF. In DNA form, the CDR3 reads TGTGCCAGCAGTTACTCTGGCCTTGACGAGCAGTACTTC.

This clone showed up just a few times. This chain uses TRBV21-1 with TRBJ2-3; the listed D gene, TRBD2, was not tested against the DNA. TRBV21-1 is an annotated pseudogene. The CDR3 runs 18 residues. Here the CDR3 DNA reads TGTGCCAGCAGCAAAGAAGGGACTAGCGGGAAAGGTACAGATACGCAGTATTTT. It encodes CASSKEGTSGKGTDTQYF.

V and J are TRBV5-1 and TRBJ1-1, with D perhaps matching TRBD1 (6 bases). CDR1 is SGHRS and CDR2 is YFSETQ in the germline V gene. V lost 4 bases and J lost 2, with 15 bases in between. The CDR3 has 15 residues. The DNA for the CDR3 is TGCGCCAGCAGCGCAACCGGGACAACAAACACTGAAGCTTTCTTT. Translation: CASSATGTTNTEAFF.

This chain links TRBV25-1 with TRBJ1-2, with 8 bases identical to TRBD1. Germline loops: CDR1 MGHDK, CDR2 SYGVNS. The CDR3 is 14 residues long. Unmatched junction bases numbered 12, after V lost 9 bases and J lost 6 bases. The DNA of the CDR3 is TGTGCCAGTGCGGGGGCAGGGGGCGAAAATGGCTACACCTTC. This gives the protein CASAGAGGENGYTF.

The rearrangement links TRBV27 to TRBJ2-7, with D uncertain. The CDR3 runs 14 residues. V shed 2 bases and J shed 2 bases, with 10 bases lying between them. In germline, CDR1 is MNHEY, CDR2 SMNVEV (reference sequence). The CDR3 protein is CASSLASEAYEQYF. Here the CDR3 DNA reads TGTGCCAGCAGTTTAGCGTCTGAGGCCTACGAGCAGTACTTC.

The chain combines TRBV19 with TRBJ2-7, with D perhaps TRBD2 (5 bases). Trimming pared 6 bases from V and 7 bases from J, leaving 16 bases between. CDR3 length: 13 amino acids. Germline V gene lookup returns CDR1 LNHDA and CDR2 SQIVND (reference sequence). As DNA, the CDR3 is TGTGCCAGTAGCACAATCCCCCTAGCAGAGCAGTACTTC. Translation: CASSTIPLAEQYF.

V gene TRBV6-5 combines with J gene TRBJ1-4, with a weak D call TRBD1 (5 bases). The V gene lost 4 bases and the J gene lost 2 bases, with 11 bases spanning the gap. The CDR3 extends over 15 amino acids. CDR1 and CDR2 (germline): MNHEY, SVGAGI. CDR3: CASSFRGSTNEKLFF. For the CDR3, the DNA is TGTGCCAGCAGTTTCCGGGGGTCTACTAATGAAAAACTGTTTTTT.

The chain links TRBV6-1 to TRBJ1-1; no firm D call. The CDR3 contains 15 residues. V was trimmed by 9 bases and J by 8 bases, leaving 25 bases between them. CDR1 is MNHNS, CDR2 SASEGT, per germline. The CDR3 spells CARPRIGCGAWEAFF. The CDR3 DNA sequence: TGTGCCAGACCCCGCATCGGGTGCGGAGCGTGGGAAGCTTTCTTT.

This chain uses TRBV5-4 with TRBJ1-1; D might be TRBD1 (6 bases). Looked up from germline, CDR1 is SGHNT and CDR2 is YYREEE (reference sequence). The CDR3 sequence is 14 residues long. With 4 bases removed from V and 0 bases from J, the gap between germline ends came to 10 bases. Here the CDR3 reads CASSVRQVNTEAFF. As DNA, the CDR3 is TGTGCCAGCAGCGTTAGACAGGTGAACACTGAAGCTTTCTTT.

CDR3 sequence reads: CASGSTRLAGRDKNIQYF. CDR3 DNA sequence: TGTGCTAGTGGTTCAACCCGTCTAGCGGGAAGGGACAAAAACATTCAGTACTTC. This chain joins TRBV12-5 and TRBJ2-4; 9 bases line up with TRBD2. V was pared by 4 bases and J by 3 bases, with 13 bases of the junction left unmatched. CDR1 is LGHNT, CDR2 FRNRAP, per germline. The CDR3 has 18 residues.

The chain employs TRBV30 and TRBJ2-7, with TRBD1 as a possible D gene (5 bases). CDR1 is GTSNPN, CDR2 SVGIG, per germline (reference sequence). This CDR3 is 14 amino acids long. Trimming removed 4 bases at V and 4 bases at J, with 17 bases between. CDR3 nucleotide sequence: TGTGCCTGGACGGTGTCCAGGGCTGGGTACGAGCAGTACTTC. This encodes CAWTVSRAGYEQYF.

This clone has only one observation. This same CDR3 is encoded by further DNA sequences in the sample. This rearrangement joins TRBV5-1 to TRBJ1-2; D is ambiguous. CDR3 size: 13 residues. Germline values: CDR1 SGHRS, CDR2 YFSETQ. V lost 2 bases and J 2 bases, leaving 7 bases between the germline ends. CDR3 in DNA: TGCGCCAGCAGCTTAGCAGGCAACTATGGCTACACCTTC. Translated, it gives CASSLAGNYGYTF.

The chain couples TRBV7-3 to TRBJ2-5, with 14 bases identical to TRBD2. J gave up 4 bases and V 3 bases, and 4 bases lay outside the gene matches. Germline CDR1 is SGHTA and CDR2 is FQGTGA. This CDR3 is 16 amino acids long. The CDR3 sequence is CASSLQGLAGGETQYF. Written as DNA, the CDR3 is TGTGCCAGCAGCTTGCAAGGACTAGCGGGAGGAGAGACCCAGTACTTC.

The chain has TRBV28 and TRBJ2-7; tentative D call: TRBD2 (6 bases). V was clipped by 5 bases and J by 5 bases, with 16 bases between them. CDR3 length equals 14 residues. In germline, CDR1 is MDHEN, CDR2 SYDVKM. CDR3 amino acids: CASSPGLPGHEQYF. The DNA for the CDR3 is TGTGCCAGCAGTCCGGGACTCCCAGGGCACGAGCAGTACTTC.

V usage is TRBV19 and J usage is TRBJ1-2; TRBD1 might be the D (6 bases). The CDR3 is 14 residues long. The ends were cut back, 6 bases at V and 4 bases at J, with 15 bases in the middle. Germline values: CDR1 LNHDA, CDR2 SQIVND (reference sequence). Written as DNA, the CDR3 is TGTGCCAGTAGCAGCCAAAGCAGGGGCTATGGCTACACCTTC. Its translation: CASSSQSRGYGYTF.

The V call is TRBV6-1, the J call TRBJ2-1, with a possible D match to TRBD2 (5 bases). CDR1 is MNHNS and CDR2 is SASEGT in the germline V gene. The CDR3 runs to 15 residues. Trimming left V 10 bases short and J 0 bases short, with 16 bases between. CDR3 protein: CATRVGISSYNEQFF. The CDR3 region has the DNA TGTGCCACGAGGGTCGGGATAAGCTCCTACAATGAGCAGTTCTTC.

The V and J genes are TRBV28 and TRBJ1-3; 8 nucleotides agree with TRBD1. V dropped 2 bases and J dropped 5; count of bases not matched to a gene: 11. CDR1 is MDHEN and CDR2 is SYDVKM in the germline V gene. This CDR3 has 17 amino acids. The CDR3 reads CASSLPRTGLARNTIYF. Written as DNA, the CDR3 is TGTGCCAGCAGTTTACCCAGGACAGGGCTCGCAAGAAACACCATATATTTT.

CDR3 residues: CASSHRGVPTVYEQYF. The CDR3 bases are TGTGCCAGCAGCCACCGTGGAGTACCAACTGTCTACGAGCAGTACTTC. The rearrangement uses TRBV7-9 and TRBJ2-7; D unclear. Trimming removed 5 bases at V and 3 bases at J, with 20 bases between. The CDR3 is 16 amino acids. Germline-derived CDR1 and CDR2 are SEHNR and FQNEAQ (reference sequence). Based on the CDR3 plus reference TRBV7-9 and TRBJ2-7, the full variable domain is DTGVSQNPRHKITKRGQNVTFRCDPISEHNRLYWYRQTLGQGPEFLTYFQNEAQLEKSRLLSDRFSAERPKGSFSTLEIQRTEQGDSAMYLCASSHRGVPTVYEQYFGPGTRLTVT.

This chain joins TRBV15 and TRBJ2-5, with D perhaps TRBD1 (6 bases). CDR1 and CDR2 from the germline V gene are LNHNV and YYDKDF (reference sequence). Trimming removed 7 bases from V and 5 bases from J, with 17 bases in between. The CDR3 has 14 amino acids. CDR3 region: CATNRDIASETQYF. The CDR3 nucleotides are TGTGCCACCAACCGGGACATAGCTTCGGAGACCCAGTACTTC.

The CDR3 DNA sequence: TGTGCCAGCCGCGGACAGGCTAATGAAAAACTGTTTTTT. It codes for CASRGQANEKLFF. V and J are TRBV25-1 and TRBJ1-4; the match to TRBD1 covers 7 bases. The CDR3 sequence is 13 residues long. Germline-derived CDR1 and CDR2 are MGHDK and SYGVNS. J gave up 3 bases and V 8 bases, and 3 bases lay outside the gene matches.

The chain recombines TRBV19 with TRBJ1-1; D remains unclear. The CDR3 runs to 14 residues. Trimming removed 5 bases from V and 4 bases from J, with 14 bases in between. Germline V CDR1 and CDR2: LNHDA, SQIVND (reference sequence). Written as DNA, the CDR3 is TGTGCCAGTAGTCCCCGGGGAGACATCACTGAAGCTTTCTTT. It specifies CASSPRGDITEAFF.

The chain carries TRBV5-1 and TRBJ1-5; possibly TRBD1 for D (5 bases). Germline V lookup: CDR1 SGHRS, CDR2 YFSETQ. The CDR3 runs 14 residues. Trimming cost V 4 bases and J 1 base, with 9 bases left between them. The CDR3 DNA follows: TGCGCCAGCAGCCCGGGGGGAAGCAATCAGCCCCAGCATTTT. Translating gives CASSPGGSNQPQHF.

V and J are TRBV5-6 and TRBJ1-4; D remains unclear. Germline loops: CDR1 SGHDT, CDR2 YYEEEE. The CDR3 runs 15 residues. Trimming pared 4 bases from V and 7 bases from J, leaving 17 bases between. DNA for the CDR3: TGTGCCAGCAGCCTGCAGGCCGCGGGTAGTGAAAAACTGTTTTTT. Its translation: CASSLQAAGSEKLFF.

The rearrangement joins TRBV7-3 to TRBJ1-4; 12 bases map to TRBD1. This CDR3 contains 17 residues. With 0 bases clipped from V and 7 bases from J, the junction kept 6 bases outside the gene matches. Germline V gene lookup returns CDR1 SGHTA and CDR2 FQGTGA. In DNA, the CDR3 is TGTGCCAGCAGCTTAACGGGACAGGGGGCGCTTAGTGAAAAACTGTTTTTT. It yields the protein CASSLTGQGALSEKLFF.

The chain couples TRBV2 to TRBJ1-1; D remains ambiguous. Germline CDR1 is SNHLY and CDR2 is FYNNEI. The CDR3 length is 15 residues. V shed 7 bases and J shed 4 bases, with 19 bases lying between them. This CDR3 is CASTPEGPPFTEAFF. CDR3 DNA sequence: TGTGCCAGCACCCCTGAGGGTCCACCCTTCACTGAAGCTTTCTTT.

The chain recombines TRBV20-1 with TRBJ1-4, with a weak D call TRBD1 (6 bases). Trimming cost V 5 bases and J 8 bases, with 9 bases left between them. The CDR3 spans 11 residues. Germline lookup yields CDR1 DFQATT and CDR2 SNEGSKA (reference sequence). The CDR3 DNA reads TGCAGTGCTTCCACAGGGGAAAAACTGTTTTTT. This encodes CSASTGEKLFF.